This TCR beta chain emerged from a study of T cell repertoires in cytomegalovirus infection. The overall study: Peptides in the study included HLA-C-restricted and HLA-B-restricted CMV epitopes. Study-wide findings and caveats: Ex vivo, HLA-C-restricted CMV-specific TCR beta clonotypes prevailed over the rest of the response. Public TCR beta family frequency separated CMV-and-HLA carriers, including in an independent cohort.

With regard to this clonotype: As yet, its antigen is unknown.

TCRdb independently ran MiXCR on the reads; one entry per CDR3 protein. Of approximately 990,000 distinct CDR3 sequences listed, approximately 32% were seen once; the top ten hold about an eighth. V was shortened by 8 bases and J by 0 bases, with 8 bases between the two germline ends. Germline V CDR1 and CDR2: MNHNY, SVGAGI (reference sequence). This CDR3 has 13 amino acids. This chain uses TRBV6-6 with TRBJ2-4; D is uncertain. This receptor was identified in a human donor in good health (CMV status not recorded). Some clones in this sample may be carry-over from other donors' samples. Source: cultured CD8+ T cells from PBMCs, taken from culture after CMV antigen stimulation. The CDR3 reads CASWGSAKNIQYF. The CDR3 nucleotides are TGTGCCAGCTGGGGATCAGCCAAAAACATTCAGTACTTC.